The 5 T cell receptor beta chains below come from one sample, sequenced in a study of radiotherapy plus CTLA-4 blockade in lung cancer. Libraries were prepared by immunoSEQ multiplex PCR; TCRdb keeps only in-frame clonotypes and omits some of them. Of some 110,000 clones in the sample, roughly 84% are singletons; the top ten hold under 3%. This specimen was peripheral blood, taken from a patient treated with radiotherapy plus ipilimumab. The receptor source for this set is a human donor with non-small cell lung cancer that progressed on radiotherapy plus ipilimumab. Some clones in this sample may be carry-over from other donors' samples.

This clone was seen more than once but under ten times. The chain uses TRBV6-1 and TRBJ2-3, with 9 bases aligning to TRBD2. The CDR3 runs to 14 residues. Trimming cost V 8 bases and J 3 bases; bases outside gene matches: 6. CDR1 is MNHNS and CDR2 is SASEGT in the germline V gene. This CDR3 reads CASGASGATDTQYF. CDR3 DNA: TGTGCCAGCGGGGCTAGCGGGGCGACAGATACGCAGTATTTT.

The chain joins TRBV9 to TRBJ2-5; the match to TRBD2 covers 16 bases. This CDR3 is built from 17 residues. V trimming: 3 bases; J trimming: 4 bases; junction bases outside the gene matches: 6. Germline V gives CDR1 SGDLS, CDR2 YYNGEE. The CDR3 loop is CASSAGTSGGAPETQYF. The CDR3 region has the DNA TGTGCCAGCAGCGCCGGGACTAGCGGGGGGGCACCAGAGACCCAGTACTTC.

The chain combines TRBV5-4 with TRBJ2-2, with TRBD2 matching over 14 bases. Per the germline V gene, CDR1 is SGHNT and CDR2 is YYREEE (reference sequence). The trim removed 0 bases at V and 0 bases at J, leaving 4 bases unmatched. The CDR3 is made up of 19 amino acids. CDR3 in DNA: TGTGCCAGCAGCTTGGCCCGGACTAGCGGGGGGCCGAACACCGGGGAGCTGTTTTTT. It translates to CASSLARTSGGPNTGELFF.

The chain uses TRBV6-5 and TRBJ2-7; TRBD1 matches at 7 bases. CDR1 and CDR2 (germline): MNHEY, SVGAGI. The CDR3 spans 14 residues. V lost 2 bases to trimming and J lost 2 bases; unmatched junction nucleotides: 3. CDR3 sequence: CASSYRDRTYEQYF. CDR3 coding DNA: TGTGCCAGCAGTTACCGGGACAGAACCTACGAGCAGTACTTC.

This chain joins TRBV28 and TRBJ2-3; 10 nucleotides align to TRBD2. With V trimmed by 8 bases and J by 8 bases, 19 bases remained unmatched. This CDR3 has 17 residues. The germline gives CDR1 MDHEN, CDR2 SYDVKM. The CDR3 nucleotides are TGTGCCAGCTACCCTCGGATCCTAGCGGGGGAAGGGACTACGCAGTATTTT. It specifies CASYPRILAGEGTTQYF. The whole variable domain, filled in from reference TRBV28 and TRBJ2-3, reads DVKVTQSSRYLVKRTGEKVFLECVQDMDHENMFWYRQDPGLGLRLIYFSYDVKMKEKGDIPEGYSVSREKKERFSLILESASTNQTSMYLCASYPRILAGEGTTQYFGPGTRLTVL.